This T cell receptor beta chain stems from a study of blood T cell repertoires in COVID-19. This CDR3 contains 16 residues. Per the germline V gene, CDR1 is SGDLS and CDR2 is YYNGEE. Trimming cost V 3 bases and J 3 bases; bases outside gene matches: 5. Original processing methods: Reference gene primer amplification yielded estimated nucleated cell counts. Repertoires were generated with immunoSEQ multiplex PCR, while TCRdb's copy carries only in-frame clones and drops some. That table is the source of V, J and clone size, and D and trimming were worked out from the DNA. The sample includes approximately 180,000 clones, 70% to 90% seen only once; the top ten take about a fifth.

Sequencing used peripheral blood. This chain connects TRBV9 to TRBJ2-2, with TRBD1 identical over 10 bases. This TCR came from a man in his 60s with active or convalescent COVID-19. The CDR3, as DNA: TGTGCCAGCAGCGGTGTGACAGGGGGCGACACCGGGGAGCTGTTTTTT. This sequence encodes CASSGVTGGDTGELFF.